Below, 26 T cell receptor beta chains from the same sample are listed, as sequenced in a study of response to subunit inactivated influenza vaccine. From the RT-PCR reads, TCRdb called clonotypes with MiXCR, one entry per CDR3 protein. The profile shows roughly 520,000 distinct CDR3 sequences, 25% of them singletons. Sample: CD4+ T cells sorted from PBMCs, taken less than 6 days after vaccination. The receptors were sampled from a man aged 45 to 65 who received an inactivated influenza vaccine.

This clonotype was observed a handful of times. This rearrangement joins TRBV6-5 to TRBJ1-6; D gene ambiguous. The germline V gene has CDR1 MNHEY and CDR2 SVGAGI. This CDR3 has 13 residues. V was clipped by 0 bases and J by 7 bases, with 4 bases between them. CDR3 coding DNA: TGTGCCAGCAGTTACTCTATAAATTCACCCCTCCACTTT. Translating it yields CASSYSINSPLHF.

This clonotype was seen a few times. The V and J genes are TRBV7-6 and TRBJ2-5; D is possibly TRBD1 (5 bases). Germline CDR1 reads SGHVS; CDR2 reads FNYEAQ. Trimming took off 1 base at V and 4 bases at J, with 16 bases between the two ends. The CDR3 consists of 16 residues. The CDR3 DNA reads TGTGCCAGCAGCTTAGGCGCTTCAGGGATAGGAGAGACCCAGTACTTC. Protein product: CASSLGASGIGETQYF.

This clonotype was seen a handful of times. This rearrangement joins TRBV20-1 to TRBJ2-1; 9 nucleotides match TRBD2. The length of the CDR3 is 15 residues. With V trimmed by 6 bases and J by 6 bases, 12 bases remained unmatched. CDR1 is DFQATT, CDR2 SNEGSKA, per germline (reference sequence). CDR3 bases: TGCAGTGCCTCTTTAGCGGGGGAGCTGGTCAATGAGCAGTTCTTC. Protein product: CSASLAGELVNEQFF.

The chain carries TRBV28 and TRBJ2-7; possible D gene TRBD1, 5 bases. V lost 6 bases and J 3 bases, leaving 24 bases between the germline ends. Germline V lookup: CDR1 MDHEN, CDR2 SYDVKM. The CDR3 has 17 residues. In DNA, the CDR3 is TGTGCCAGCAGACTATCACCAACAGGAACGGTTAACTACGAGCAGTACTTC. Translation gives CASRLSPTGTVNYEQYF. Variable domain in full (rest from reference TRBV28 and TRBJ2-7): DVKVTQSSRYLVKRTGEKVFLECVQDMDHENMFWYRQDPGLGLRLIYFSYDVKMKEKGDIPEGYSVSREKKERFSLILESASTNQTSMYLCASRLSPTGTVNYEQYFGPGTRLTVT.

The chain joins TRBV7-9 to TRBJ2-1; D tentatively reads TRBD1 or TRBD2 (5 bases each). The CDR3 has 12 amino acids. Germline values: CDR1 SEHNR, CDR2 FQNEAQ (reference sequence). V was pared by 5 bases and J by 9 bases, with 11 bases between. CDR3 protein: CASSQGGSEQFF. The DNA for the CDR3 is TGTGCCAGCAGCCAGGGCGGGTCTGAGCAGTTCTTC.

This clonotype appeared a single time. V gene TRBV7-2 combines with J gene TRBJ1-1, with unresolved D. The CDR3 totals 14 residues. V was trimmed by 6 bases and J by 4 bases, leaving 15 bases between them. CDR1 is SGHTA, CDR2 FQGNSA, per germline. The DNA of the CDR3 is TGTGCCAGCAGTTTTCGGAGGAGGACCACTGAAGCTTTCTTT. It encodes CASSFRRRTTEAFF.

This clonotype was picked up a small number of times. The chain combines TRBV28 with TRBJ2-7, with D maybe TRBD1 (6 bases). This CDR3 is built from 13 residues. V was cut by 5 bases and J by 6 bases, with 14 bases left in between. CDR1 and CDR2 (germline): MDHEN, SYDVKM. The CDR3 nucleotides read TGTGCCAGCAGTACCCTAAGGGGGATCGAGCAGTACTTC. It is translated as CASSTLRGIEQYF. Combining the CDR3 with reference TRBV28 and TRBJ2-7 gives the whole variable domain DVKVTQSSRYLVKRTGEKVFLECVQDMDHENMFWYRQDPGLGLRLIYFSYDVKMKEKGDIPEGYSVSREKKERFSLILESASTNQTSMYLCASSTLRGIEQYFGPGTRLTVT.

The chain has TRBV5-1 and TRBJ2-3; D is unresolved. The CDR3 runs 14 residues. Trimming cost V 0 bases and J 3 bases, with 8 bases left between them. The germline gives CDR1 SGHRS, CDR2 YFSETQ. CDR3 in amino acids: CASSLAPQTDTQYF. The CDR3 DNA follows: TGCGCCAGCAGCTTGGCCCCACAGACAGATACGCAGTATTTT.

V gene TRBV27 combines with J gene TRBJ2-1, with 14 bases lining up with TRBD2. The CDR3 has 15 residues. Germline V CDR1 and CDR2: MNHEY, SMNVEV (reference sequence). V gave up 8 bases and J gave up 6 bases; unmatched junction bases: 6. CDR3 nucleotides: TGTGCCAGCGGCCTGGGACTAGCGGGAGTCAATGAGCAGTTCTTC. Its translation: CASGLGLAGVNEQFF.

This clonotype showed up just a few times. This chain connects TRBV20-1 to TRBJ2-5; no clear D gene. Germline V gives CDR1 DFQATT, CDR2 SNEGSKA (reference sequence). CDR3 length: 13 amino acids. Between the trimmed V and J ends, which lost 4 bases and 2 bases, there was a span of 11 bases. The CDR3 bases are TGCAGTGCTATAGGTAGCCGTCAAGAGACCCAGTACTTC. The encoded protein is CSAIGSRQETQYF.

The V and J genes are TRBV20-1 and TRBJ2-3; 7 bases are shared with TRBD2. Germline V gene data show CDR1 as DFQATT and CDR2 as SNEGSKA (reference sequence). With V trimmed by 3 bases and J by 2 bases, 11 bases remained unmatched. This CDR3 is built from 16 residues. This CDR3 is CSARLTAGTNTDTQYF. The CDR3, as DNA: TGCAGTGCTAGGTTAACGGCCGGGACTAACACAGATACGCAGTATTTT.

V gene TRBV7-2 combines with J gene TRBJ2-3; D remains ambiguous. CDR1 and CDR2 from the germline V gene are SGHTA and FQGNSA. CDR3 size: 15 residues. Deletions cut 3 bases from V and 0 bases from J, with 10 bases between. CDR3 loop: CASSLVDRSTDTQYF. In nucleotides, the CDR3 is TGTGCCAGCAGCTTGGTGGACCGAAGCACAGATACGCAGTATTTT.

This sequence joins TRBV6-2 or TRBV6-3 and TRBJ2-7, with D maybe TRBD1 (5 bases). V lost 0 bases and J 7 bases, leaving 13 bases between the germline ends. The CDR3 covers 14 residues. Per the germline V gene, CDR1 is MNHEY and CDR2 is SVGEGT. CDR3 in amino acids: CASSYSQGPLEQYF. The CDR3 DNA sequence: TGTGCCAGCAGTTACTCCCAGGGCCCGTTGGAGCAGTACTTC.

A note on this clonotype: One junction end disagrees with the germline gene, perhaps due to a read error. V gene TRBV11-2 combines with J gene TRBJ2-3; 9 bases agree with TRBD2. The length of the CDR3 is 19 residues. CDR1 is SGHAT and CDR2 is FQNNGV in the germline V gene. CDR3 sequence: CASSKKGLAGFSGTDTQYF. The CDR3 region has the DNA TGTGCCAGCAGCAAAAAGGGCCTAGCGGGGTTTTCGGGGACAGATACGCAATATTTT.

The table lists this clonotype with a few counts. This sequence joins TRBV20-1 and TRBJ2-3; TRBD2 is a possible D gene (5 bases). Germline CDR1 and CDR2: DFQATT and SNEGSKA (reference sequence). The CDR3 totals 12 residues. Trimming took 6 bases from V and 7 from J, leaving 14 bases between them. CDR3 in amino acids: CSAPSSSNTQYF. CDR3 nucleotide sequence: TGCAGTGCCCCGTCTAGCTCAAATACGCAGTATTTT.

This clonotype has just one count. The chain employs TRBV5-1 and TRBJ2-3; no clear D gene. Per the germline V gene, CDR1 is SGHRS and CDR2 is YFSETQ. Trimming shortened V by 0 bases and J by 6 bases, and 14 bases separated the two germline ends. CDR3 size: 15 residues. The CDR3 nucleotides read TGCGCCAGCAGCTTGGCCGGCCGAGAGGCCGATACGCAGTATTTT. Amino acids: CASSLAGREADTQYF.

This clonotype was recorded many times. The CDR3 region is CASTRLAGGPSDTQYF. CDR3 coding DNA: TGTGCCAGCACACGACTAGCGGGAGGGCCATCAGATACGCAGTATTTT. This rearrangement joins TRBV3-1 to TRBJ2-3; 14 bases are a match to TRBD2. The CDR3 covers 16 residues. CDR1 LGHDT and CDR2 YNNKEL come from the germline V gene (reference sequence). V lost 7 bases to trimming and J lost 4 bases; unmatched junction nucleotides: 7.

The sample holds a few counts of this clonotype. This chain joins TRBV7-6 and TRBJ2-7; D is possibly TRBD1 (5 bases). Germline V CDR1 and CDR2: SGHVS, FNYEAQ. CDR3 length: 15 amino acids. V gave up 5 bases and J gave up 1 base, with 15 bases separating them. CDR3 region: CASSQEPGHSYEQYF. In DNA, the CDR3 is TGTGCCAGCAGCCAGGAGCCAGGGCATTCCTACGAGCAGTACTTC.

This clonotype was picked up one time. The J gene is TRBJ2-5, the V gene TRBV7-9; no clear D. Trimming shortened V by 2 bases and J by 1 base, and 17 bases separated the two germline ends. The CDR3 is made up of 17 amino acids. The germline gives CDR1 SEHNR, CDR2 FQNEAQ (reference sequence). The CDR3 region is CASSLLSWERPQETQYF. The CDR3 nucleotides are TGTGCCAGCAGCTTATTATCCTGGGAACGGCCCCAAGAGACCCAGTACTTC.

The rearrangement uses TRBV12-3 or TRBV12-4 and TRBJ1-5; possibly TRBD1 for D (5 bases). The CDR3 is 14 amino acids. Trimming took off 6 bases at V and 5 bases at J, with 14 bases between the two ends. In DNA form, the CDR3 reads TGTGCCAGCAGCCCACACAGGAATCATCAGCCCCAGCATTTT. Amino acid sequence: CASSPHRNHQPQHF.

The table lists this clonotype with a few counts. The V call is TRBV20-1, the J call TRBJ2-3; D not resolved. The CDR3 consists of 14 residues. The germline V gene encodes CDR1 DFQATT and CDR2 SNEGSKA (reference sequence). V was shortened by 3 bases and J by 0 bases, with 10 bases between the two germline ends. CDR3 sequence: CSARSERSTDTQYF. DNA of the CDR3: TGCAGTGCTAGGTCTGAACGAAGCACAGATACGCAGTATTTT.

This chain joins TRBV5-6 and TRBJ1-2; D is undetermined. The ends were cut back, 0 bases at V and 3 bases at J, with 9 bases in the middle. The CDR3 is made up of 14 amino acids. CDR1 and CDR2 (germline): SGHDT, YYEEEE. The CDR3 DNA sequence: TGTGCCAGCAGCTTGGCTATGGGGTACTATGGCTACACCTTC. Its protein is CASSLAMGYYGYTF.

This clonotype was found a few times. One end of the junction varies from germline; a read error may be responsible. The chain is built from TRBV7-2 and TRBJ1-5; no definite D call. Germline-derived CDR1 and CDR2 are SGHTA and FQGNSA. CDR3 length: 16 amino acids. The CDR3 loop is CASSLVGHTLNQPQHF. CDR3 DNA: TGTGCCAGCAGTTTAGTGGGTCACACCCTCAATCAGCCCCAGCATTTT. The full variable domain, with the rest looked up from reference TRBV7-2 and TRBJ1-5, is GAGVSQSPSNKVTEKGKDVELRCDPISGHTALYWYRQSLGQGLEFLIYFQGNSAPDKSGLPSDRFSAERTGGSVSTLTIQRTQQEDSAVYLCASSLVGHTLNQPQHFGDGTRLSIL.

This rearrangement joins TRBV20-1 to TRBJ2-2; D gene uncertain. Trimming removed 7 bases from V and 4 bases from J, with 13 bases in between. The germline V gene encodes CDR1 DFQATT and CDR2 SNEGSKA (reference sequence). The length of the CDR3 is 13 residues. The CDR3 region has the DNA TGCAGTGTTTCCAGTCACTCCACCGGGGAGCTGTTTTTT. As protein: CSVSSHSTGELFF.

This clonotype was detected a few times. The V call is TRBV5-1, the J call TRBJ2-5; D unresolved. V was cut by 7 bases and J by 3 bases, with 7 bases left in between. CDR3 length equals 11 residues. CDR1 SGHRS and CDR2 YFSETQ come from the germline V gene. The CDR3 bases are TGCGCCAGCTCCAATGAAGAGACCCAGTACTTC. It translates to CASSNEETQYF.

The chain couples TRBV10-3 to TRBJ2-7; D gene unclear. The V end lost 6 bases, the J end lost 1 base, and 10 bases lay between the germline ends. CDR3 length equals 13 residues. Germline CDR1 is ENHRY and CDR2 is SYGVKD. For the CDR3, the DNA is TGTGCCATCAGGCAGCGCGAATCCTACGAGCAGTACTTC. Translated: CAIRQRESYEQYF.